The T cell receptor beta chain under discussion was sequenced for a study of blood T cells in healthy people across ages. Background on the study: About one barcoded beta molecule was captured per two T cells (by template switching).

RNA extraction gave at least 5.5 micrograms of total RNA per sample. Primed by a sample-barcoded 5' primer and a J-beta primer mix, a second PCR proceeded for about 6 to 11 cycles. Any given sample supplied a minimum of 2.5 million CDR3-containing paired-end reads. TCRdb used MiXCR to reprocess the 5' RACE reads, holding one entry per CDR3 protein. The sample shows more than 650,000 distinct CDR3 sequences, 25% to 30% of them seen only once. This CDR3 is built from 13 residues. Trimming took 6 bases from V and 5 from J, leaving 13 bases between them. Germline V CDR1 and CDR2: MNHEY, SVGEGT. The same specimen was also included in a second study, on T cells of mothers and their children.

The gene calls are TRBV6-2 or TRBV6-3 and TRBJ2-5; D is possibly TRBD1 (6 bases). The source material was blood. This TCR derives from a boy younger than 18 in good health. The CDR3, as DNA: TGTGCCAGCAGCCCCCATGGGGGCGAGACCCAGTACTTC. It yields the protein CASSPHGGETQYF.